This entry lists 5 T cell receptor beta chains sequenced from one sample in a study of T-cell memory formation after mild COVID-19 (dated by TCRdb to the early 2020s). The method behind the library was 5' RACE. Sequenced on an Illumina NovaSeq 6000. TCRdb's own reprocessing of the public reads used fastp at Q25 and MiXCR and kept productive beta chains. A single entry per CDR3 protein holds the most common genes and DNA from its merged rows. Recorded for this sample are about 34,000 distinct CDR3 sequences; about 7.7% of them occurred a single time. Jointly, the top ten make up roughly 29% of the sample. Input material: PBMCs or a T cell subset sorted from them (not recorded which). The source is a man in his late teens or twenties who had mild COVID-19 (a few samples of this study predate the infection). The sample titles of this study are shuffled in the database, so cell type and time point are left out; the donor was told from shared clones.

This clonotype has ten or more counts. The J gene is TRBJ2-4, the V gene TRBV6-6, with D uncertain. Germline V lookup: CDR1 MNHNY, CDR2 SVGAGI (reference sequence). V dropped 0 bases and J dropped 0 bases, with 6 bases sitting between them. The CDR3 has 15 amino acids. The DNA of the CDR3 is TGTGCCAGCAGTTACTCGTTTGGAGCCAAAAACATTCAGTACTTC. It translates to CASSYSFGAKNIQYF.

In this sample, this clonotype turned up many times. The J gene is TRBJ2-7, the V gene TRBV5-5; no firm D call. V was pared by 0 bases and J by 4 bases, with 5 bases between. The germline gives CDR1 SGHKS, CDR2 YYEKEE (reference sequence). The CDR3 extends over 12 amino acids. The CDR3 loop is CASSLASYEQYF. For the CDR3, the DNA is TGTGCCAGCAGCTTGGCTAGTTACGAGCAGTACTTC. Filled out from reference TRBV5-5 and TRBJ2-7, the complete variable domain reads DAGVTQSPTHLIKTRGQQVTLRCSPISGHKSVSWYQQVLGQGPQFIFQYYEKEERGRGNFPDRFSARQFPNYSSELNVNALLLGDSALYLCASSLASYEQYFGPGTRLTVT.

This clonotype was detected only a few times. The chain couples TRBV24-1 to TRBJ2-3, with 7 bases aligning to TRBD1. The CDR3 covers 15 residues. The trim removed 2 bases at V and 0 bases at J, leaving 1 base unmatched. Germline V gene sequence: CDR1 KGHDR, CDR2 SFDVKD. CDR3 sequence: CATSDWTGSTDTQYF. The CDR3 region has the DNA TGTGCCACCAGTGATTGGACAGGTAGCACAGATACGCAGTATTTT.

This clonotype was observed at least ten times. This sequence joins TRBV2 and TRBJ2-1; TRBD2 agrees at 8 bases. Germline V gene lookup returns CDR1 SNHLY and CDR2 FYNNEI. This CDR3 has 15 residues. J was trimmed by 3 bases and V by 8 bases; bases with no gene match: 9. The CDR3 spells CASAAQAGGYNEQFF. Here the CDR3 DNA reads TGTGCCAGCGCGGCCCAGGCGGGGGGCTACAATGAGCAGTTCTTC.

This clonotype has just a few counts. This chain connects TRBV12-3 or TRBV12-4 to TRBJ1-1; D uncertain. CDR3 length equals 15 residues. Trimming took 5 bases from V and 1 from J, leaving 14 bases between them. DNA for the CDR3: TGTGCCAGCAGTCACGACACTGGCACGAACACTGAAGCTTTCTTT. Amino acid sequence: CASSHDTGTNTEAFF.